Below are 15 T cell receptor beta chains sequenced from a single sample in a study of OX40 agonist ivuxolimab in advanced cancers. The data were produced by immunoSEQ multiplex PCR, yet TCRdb's version contains in-frame clones alone and is incomplete. The sample includes around 20,000 clones, approximately 74% of them seen just once. Sequencing used CD4+ or CD8+ T cells sorted from blood, obtained in a trial of the OX40 agonist ivuxolimab. The origin of the receptors is an adult with an advanced solid tumor such as melanoma, head and neck, liver or kidney cancer.

The chain is built from TRBV9 and TRBJ2-2; either TRBD1 or TRBD2 may fit D (6 bases each). Germline V gene data show CDR1 as SGDLS and CDR2 as YYNGEE. CDR3 length equals 15 residues. Trimming shortened V by 4 bases and J by 5 bases, and 15 bases separated the two germline ends. The CDR3 reads CASSLGGGGTGELFF. The CDR3 DNA follows: TGTGCCAGCAGCCTAGGAGGGGGTGGAACCGGGGAGCTGTTTTTT.

V usage is TRBV2 and J usage is TRBJ1-2; perhaps TRBD1 as D (6 bases). Deletions cut 2 bases from V and 4 bases from J, with 11 bases between. Germline V CDR1 and CDR2: SNHLY, FYNNEI. There are 14 residues in the CDR3. CDR3 nucleotide sequence: TGTGCCAGCAGTGAACCGGGACATGTCTATGGCTACACCTTC. Residues: CASSEPGHVYGYTF.

V gene TRBV9 combines with J gene TRBJ1-1; 12 nucleotides match TRBD1. Germline CDR1 SGDLS, CDR2 YYNGEE. CDR3 size: 16 residues. V lost 2 bases and J lost 4; bases outside the gene matches: 6. The CDR3 here is CASSVGTGGSFTEAFF. As DNA, the CDR3 is TGTGCCAGCAGCGTCGGGACAGGGGGCTCATTCACTGAAGCTTTCTTT. Complete variable domain (other parts from reference TRBV9 and TRBJ1-1): DSGVTQTPKHLITATGQRVTLRCSPRSGDLSVYWYQQSLDQGLQFLIQYYNGEERAKGNILERFSAQQFPDLHSELNLSSLELGDSALYFCASSVGTGGSFTEAFFGQGTRLTVV.

V and J are TRBV4-1 and TRBJ2-2; TRBD2 matches 11 bases. CDR1 is MGHRA, CDR2 YSYEKL, per germline. There are 18 residues in the CDR3. V lost 4 bases, J lost 5 bases, and 12 bases stayed unmatched. The CDR3 DNA follows: TGCGCCAGCAGCCCCAAGTTTCTAGCGGGAGGTGATACCGGGGAGCTGTTTTTT. Protein sequence: CASSPKFLAGGDTGELFF.

The chain is built from TRBV27 and TRBJ2-6; D gene uncertain. The CDR3 consists of 15 residues. V lost 4 bases to trimming and J lost 3 bases, with 10 bases between them. Germline V gene sequence: CDR1 MNHEY, CDR2 SMNVEV (reference sequence). CDR3 protein: CASSSEPGGANVLTF. Written as DNA, the CDR3 is TGTGCCAGCAGTTCCGAGCCGGGTGGGGCCAACGTCCTGACTTTC.

This clone has more than one count but fewer than ten. The rearrangement uses TRBV7-9 and TRBJ2-7; D is uncertain. Germline V gene data show CDR1 as SEHNR and CDR2 as FQNEAQ (reference sequence). Between the trimmed V and J ends, which lost 5 bases and 3 bases, there was a span of 17 bases. The CDR3 is made up of 15 amino acids. The CDR3 sequence: CASSPSRDWGYEQYF. CDR3 DNA: TGTGCCAGCAGCCCCTCCCGAGACTGGGGCTACGAGCAGTACTTC.

The chain links TRBV27 to TRBJ1-2, with D maybe TRBD1 (6 bases). V lost 6 bases, J lost 8 bases, and 13 bases lay in between. In germline, CDR1 is MNHEY, CDR2 SMNVEV (reference sequence). The CDR3 runs to 12 residues. The CDR3 nucleotides read TGTGCCAGCAGCTCAGGGGTCGGGGGCTACACCTTC. It translates to CASSSGVGGYTF.

The V and J genes are TRBV5-8 and TRBJ1-1; TRBD1 aligns across 9 bases. This CDR3 comprises 14 residues. Germline assignment: CDR1 SGHTS and CDR2 YDEGEE. After removal of 2 bases from V and 5 bases from J, the junction contained 4 bases not matched to a gene. CDR3 loop: CASSLQGAGTEAFF. CDR3 bases: TGTGCCAGCAGCTTACAGGGGGCGGGAACTGAAGCTTTCTTT.

Here the CDR3 reads CSVEDPRLRRYNEQFF. The CDR3 coding sequence is TGCAGCGTTGAAGATCCGCGACTACGTCGATACAATGAGCAGTTCTTC. The chain employs TRBV29-1 and TRBJ2-1; a weak D match, TRBD2 (5 bases). Germline-derived CDR1 and CDR2 are SQVTM and ANQGSEA. The CDR3 runs 16 residues. V lost 0 bases to trimming and J lost 4 bases, with 16 bases between them.

CDR3: CASSLLVYGELFF. The CDR3 bases are TGTGCCAGCAGCCTACTAGTGTACGGGGAGCTGTTTTTT. The chain uses TRBV6-5 and TRBJ2-2, with TRBD2 as a possible D gene (5 bases). This CDR3 contains 13 residues. Trimming removed 6 bases at V and 7 bases at J, with 12 bases between. CDR1 is MNHEY, CDR2 SVGAGI, per germline.

By sample fraction, this clone is medium-sized (0.01 to 0.1%). V and J are TRBV6-6 and TRBJ1-5; D possibly corresponds to TRBD1 (5 bases). V lost 5 bases to trimming and J lost 2 bases, with 16 bases between them. CDR1 is MNHNY and CDR2 is SVGAGI in the germline V gene (reference sequence). The CDR3 consists of 16 residues. The CDR3 loop reads CASSPPDSERNQPQHF. In nucleotides, the CDR3 is TGTGCCAGCAGTCCTCCTGACAGCGAACGCAATCAGCCCCAGCATTTT.

The V call is TRBV10-2, the J call TRBJ2-1, with TRBD2 as a possible D gene (6 bases). The CDR3 runs 14 residues. Trimming shortened V by 4 bases and J by 5 bases, and 12 bases separated the two germline ends. Per germline, CDR1 WSHSY and CDR2 SAAADI. The CDR3 reads CASSVGTSHNEQFF. The CDR3 DNA sequence: TGCGCCAGCAGTGTGGGGACTTCCCACAATGAGCAGTTCTTC.

V gene TRBV4-1 combines with J gene TRBJ1-1, with D maybe TRBD1 (5 bases). Trimming took 4 bases from V and 4 from J, leaving 13 bases between them. Germline V lookup: CDR1 MGHRA, CDR2 YSYEKL. This CDR3 is 14 amino acids long. The CDR3 coding sequence is TGCGCCAGCAGCCTTGTTGGGGGATTCACTGAAGCTTTCTTT. Protein product: CASSLVGGFTEAFF.

The rearrangement joins TRBV27 to TRBJ2-1; D is ambiguous. The CDR3 has 11 residues. V was shortened by 5 bases and J by 5 bases, with 4 bases between the two germline ends. The germline V gene encodes CDR1 MNHEY and CDR2 SMNVEV (reference sequence). CDR3: CASSDDNEQFF. CDR3 DNA sequence: TGTGCCAGCAGTGATGACAATGAGCAGTTCTTC.

The chain has TRBV10-2 and TRBJ2-3; D possibly corresponds to TRBD2 (7 bases). V was trimmed by 2 bases and J by 5 bases, leaving 14 bases between them. The CDR3 totals 15 residues. Germline CDR1 is WSHSY and CDR2 is SAAADI. CDR3 sequence (DNA): TGCGCCAGCAGTGAGGGGGCGGGGGCGGAAGATACGCAGTATTTT. Its translation: CASSEGAGAEDTQYF.